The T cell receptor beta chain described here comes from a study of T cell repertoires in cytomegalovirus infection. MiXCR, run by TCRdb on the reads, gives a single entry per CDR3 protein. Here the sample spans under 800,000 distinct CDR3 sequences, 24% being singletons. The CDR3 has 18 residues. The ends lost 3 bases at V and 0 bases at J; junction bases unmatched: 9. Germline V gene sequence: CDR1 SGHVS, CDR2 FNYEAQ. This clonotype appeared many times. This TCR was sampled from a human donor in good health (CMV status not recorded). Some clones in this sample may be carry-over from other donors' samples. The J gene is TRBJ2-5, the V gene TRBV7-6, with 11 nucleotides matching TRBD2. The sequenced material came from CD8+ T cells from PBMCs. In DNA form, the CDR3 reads TGTGCCAGCAGCTTGACTAGCGGGGTGGCCGGGTACCAAGAGACCCAGTACTTC. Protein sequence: CASSLTSGVAGYQETQYF.